This T cell receptor beta chain stems from a study of T-cell memory formation after mild COVID-19. Whole-study results and caveats: Whereas later expanders leaned CD4+, clones contracting day 15 to 85 showed a balanced CD4/CD8 makeup. Some SARS-CoV-2-responding clones were already detected in memory before infection. Clones that contracted clustered mainly in CM and EM if CD4+ and in EMRA if CD8+.

Trimming removed 6 bases at V and 5 bases at J, with 14 bases between. This CDR3 comprises 13 residues. Per the germline V gene, CDR1 is SGHRS and CDR2 is YFSETQ. The table lists this clonotype with many counts. Its antigen remains unknown. It was 5'RACE with constant-segment primers that produced the TCR alpha and TCR beta cDNA libraries, which carried sample barcodes and UMIs. TCRdb re-derived calls from the 5' RACE reads in MiXCR, one entry per CDR3 protein. Altogether roughly 300,000 distinct CDR3 sequences are present, about 16% being singletons, with the ten largest covering approximately 23%. This receptor was taken from a man aged 18 to 29 who had mild COVID-19 (a few samples of this study predate the infection). Cell type and time point are not known. The V call is TRBV5-1, the J call TRBJ1-1, with D perhaps TRBD1 (6 bases). Source material: PBMCs or a T cell subset sorted from them (not recorded which). CDR3 sequence: CASMRGAMTEAFF. DNA of the CDR3: TGCGCCAGCATGCGGGGGGCGATGACTGAAGCTTTCTTT.